This entry concerns a single T cell receptor (beta chain). Its antigen is unknown. This specimen belongs to a study of beta chain features in type 1 diabetes. Sequenced material consisted of expressed TCRB transcripts (all of the isolated RNA was reverse transcribed). Sequencing used immunoSEQ multiplex PCR; TCRdb keeps in-frame clones, though not all of them. The table lists 970,000 or so clones, roughly a sixth of them singletons. Study-wide points: Any role of HLA type in TCRB rearrangement remained unresolved here.

CDR3 length equals 15 residues. From germline, CDR1 is MDHEN and CDR2 SYDVKM. V dropped 4 bases and J dropped 0; count of bases not matched to a gene: 3. The clonotype comes from a woman between 18 and 29 years old in good health. The chain carries TRBV28 and TRBJ1-5, with 7 nucleotides matching TRBD1. Sequenced sample: naive CD4+ T cells from blood. The CDR3 region is CASSSHRGSNQPQHF. DNA for the CDR3: TGTGCCAGCAGTTCCCACAGGGGTAGCAATCAGCCCCAGCATTTT.